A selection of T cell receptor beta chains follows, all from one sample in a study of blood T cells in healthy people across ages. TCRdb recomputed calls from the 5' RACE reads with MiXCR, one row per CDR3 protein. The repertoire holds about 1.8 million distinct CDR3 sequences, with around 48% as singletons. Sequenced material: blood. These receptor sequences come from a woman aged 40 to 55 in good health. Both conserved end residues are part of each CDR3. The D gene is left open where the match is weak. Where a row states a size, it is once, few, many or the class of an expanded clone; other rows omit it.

CSVEVSLPYNEQFF TGCAGCGTTGAGGTCAGCCTTCCCTACAATGAGCAGTTCTTC TRBJ2-1 NA NA TRBV29-1
CASSWTTQIQNIQYF TGTGCCAGCAGTTGGACAACTCAAATTCAAAACATTCAGTACTTC TRBJ2-4 NA NA TRBV28
CASSSLAGRTDTQYF TGTGCCAGCAGTTCCTTAGCGGGGCGAACAGATACGCAGTATTTT TRBJ2-3 TRBD2 NA TRBV12-3/TRBV12-4
CATLQGLGEKLFF TGTGCCACACTACAGGGACTTGGTGAAAAACTGTTTTTT TRBJ1-4 NA NA TRBV28
CASSYTTGGGSETQYF TGTGCCAGCAGTTACACAACCGGGGGAGGATCTGAGACCCAGTACTTC TRBJ2-5 NA few TRBV6-2/TRBV6-3
CASSVGTQNTEAFF TGTGCCAGCAGCGTCGGGACCCAGAACACTGAAGCTTTCTTT TRBJ1-1 NA NA TRBV13
CASSLGLFAGVTDTQYF TGTGCCAGCAGCTTAGGTCTCTTTGCGGGGGTCACGGATACGCAGTATTTT TRBJ2-3 TRBD2 once TRBV7-8
CASSESGGSPLHF TGTGCCAGCAGTGAATCCGGCGGTTCACCCCTCCACTTT TRBJ1-6 NA NA TRBV25-1
CATSKWRGHETQYF TGTGCCACCAGCAAGTGGAGGGGGCACGAGACCCAGTACTTC TRBJ2-5 NA NA TRBV15
CASSLGGPQLNTEAFF TGTGCCAGCAGCTTGGGGGGACCCCAGCTGAACACTGAAGCTTTCTTT TRBJ1-1 NA NA TRBV7-3
CASSRDRYQPQHF TGTGCCAGCTCTCGGGACAGATATCAGCCCCAGCATTTT TRBJ1-5 TRBD1 many TRBV27
CSARDRGHSAYEQYF TGCAGTGCTAGAGATCGAGGACACTCGGCCTACGAGCAGTACTTC TRBJ2-7 NA NA TRBV20-1
CASSLRQGGEKTEAFF TGTGCCAGCAGCTTAAGACAGGGGGGAGAGAAGACTGAAGCTTTCTTT TRBJ1-1 TRBD1 NA TRBV11-3
CSVFGLAGGPEYTQYF TGCAGCGTTTTTGGACTAGCGGGGGGCCCGGAATATACGCAGTATTTT TRBJ2-3 TRBD2 NA TRBV29-1
CASSWHDEQFF TGTGCCAGCAGTTGGCATGATGAGCAGTTCTTC TRBJ2-1 NA NA TRBV6-2/TRBV6-3
CASKGVYEQYF TGTGCCAGCAAGGGGGTCTACGAGCAGTACTTC TRBJ2-7 NA NA TRBV13
CASSSYRTGSYGYTF TGTGCCAGCAGCTCTTACCGGACAGGAAGCTATGGCTACACCTTC TRBJ1-2 TRBD1 few TRBV7-2
CASSLEQAYTDTQYF TGTGCCAGCAGCTTAGAACAGGCCTACACAGATACGCAGTATTTT TRBJ2-3 NA few TRBV7-2
CASTLSGGGTYNEQFF TGTGCCAGCACCCTTAGCGGGGGGGGTACCTACAATGAGCAGTTCTTC TRBJ2-1 TRBD2 NA TRBV28
CASSEGPGEQYF TGTGCCAGCAGTGAGGGTCCGGGCGAGCAGTACTTC TRBJ2-7 NA few TRBV6-2/TRBV6-3
CASSSGTDHNEQFF TGTGCCAGCAGTTCCGGGACAGATCACAATGAGCAGTTCTTC TRBJ2-1 TRBD1 few TRBV27
CASSYLRQGLGYTF TGTGCCAGCAGTTACCTAAGACAGGGTCTTGGCTACACCTTC TRBJ1-2 TRBD1 NA TRBV6-5
CSAPRQGTGGYTF TGCAGTGCTCCCCGACAGGGGACGGGTGGCTACACCTTC TRBJ1-2 TRBD1 few TRBV20-1
CSAHSGLADTQYF TGCAGTGCGCATTCGGGGCTCGCAGATACGCAGTATTTT TRBJ2-3 NA few TRBV20-1
CASSFTSSGYNEQFF TGTGCCAGCAGCTTCACTAGCTCCGGCTACAATGAGCAGTTCTTC TRBJ2-1 NA NA TRBV7-2
CASSTGMRDTGELFF TGTGCCAGCAGTACAGGGATGAGAGACACCGGGGAGCTGTTTTTT TRBJ2-2 NA NA TRBV4-2
CASSLSLAGTRSHNEQFF TGTGCCAGCAGTTTATCTCTAGCGGGGACCCGCTCCCACAATGAGCAGTTCTTC TRBJ2-1 TRBD2 few TRBV27
CSARRPQFRDIHTDTQYF TGCAGTGCTAGGAGGCCTCAATTCCGGGACATACACACAGATACGCAGTATTTT TRBJ2-3 NA NA TRBV20-1
CASSPRGRSGANVLTF TGTGCCAGCAGCCCCCGGGGGCGCTCTGGGGCCAACGTCCTGACTTTC TRBJ2-6 NA NA TRBV9
CASSPEIAGGRDTQYF TGCGCCAGCAGCCCGGAGATAGCGGGGGGGAGAGATACGCAGTATTTT TRBJ2-3 TRBD2 NA TRBV5-1
CSARDRQAPHYEQYF TGCAGTGCTAGAGACCGACAGGCGCCTCACTACGAGCAGTACTTC TRBJ2-7 NA NA TRBV20-1
CASSLGAAAYEQYF TGTGCCAGCAGCTTAGGGGCAGCAGCCTACGAGCAGTACTTC TRBJ2-7 NA NA TRBV11-2
CASSTPLGGAADTQYF TGTGCCAGTAGTACCCCTCTCGGGGGCGCGGCAGATACGCAGTATTTT TRBJ2-3 NA NA TRBV19
CANSRRSGETQFF TGTGCCAACAGCCGACGCTCGGGGGAGACCCAGTTCTTC TRBJ2-1 NA NA TRBV7-2
CASSTDMNYGYTF TGTGCCAGCAGCACCGATATGAACTATGGCTACACCTTC TRBJ1-2 NA NA TRBV7-9
CAGSPRVGSTDQPQHF TGTGCCGGCAGCCCACGGGTAGGCTCGACAGACCAGCCCCAGCATTTT TRBJ1-5 NA NA TRBV27
CASKGGPRAKNIQYF TGTGCCAGCAAAGGGGGCCCCCGGGCCAAAAACATTCAGTACTTC TRBJ2-4 TRBD1 NA TRBV5-8
CASRPDRVFQETQYF TGCGCCAGCAGGCCGGACAGGGTTTTCCAAGAGACCCAGTACTTC TRBJ2-5 TRBD1 few TRBV5-1
CASRQDSANNEQFF TGTGCCAGCAGGCAGGACTCTGCCAACAATGAGCAGTTCTTC TRBJ2-1 NA NA TRBV2
CASSHNLDYEQYF TGTGCCAGCAGTCACAACCTAGATTACGAGCAGTACTTC TRBJ2-7 NA NA TRBV6-2/TRBV6-3